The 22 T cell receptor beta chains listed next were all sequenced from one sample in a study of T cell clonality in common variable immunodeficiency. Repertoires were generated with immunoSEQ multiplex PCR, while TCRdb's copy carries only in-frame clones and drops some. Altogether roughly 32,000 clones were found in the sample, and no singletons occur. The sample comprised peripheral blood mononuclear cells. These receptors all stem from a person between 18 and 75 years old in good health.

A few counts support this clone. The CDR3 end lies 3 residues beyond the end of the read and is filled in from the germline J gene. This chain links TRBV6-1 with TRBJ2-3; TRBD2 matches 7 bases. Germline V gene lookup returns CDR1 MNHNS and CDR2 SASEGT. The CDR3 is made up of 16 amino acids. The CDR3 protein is CASSEAVVAGGGTQYF. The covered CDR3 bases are TGTGCCAGCAGTGAAGCGGTGGTAGCGGGTGGTGGAACG.

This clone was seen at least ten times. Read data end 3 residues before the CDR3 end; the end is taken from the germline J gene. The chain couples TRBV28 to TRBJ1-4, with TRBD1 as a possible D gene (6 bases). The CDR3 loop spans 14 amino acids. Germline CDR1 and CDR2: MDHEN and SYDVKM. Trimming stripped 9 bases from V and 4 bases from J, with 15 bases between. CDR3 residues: CASKTGPRNEKLFF. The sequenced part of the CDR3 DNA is TGTGCCAGTAAGACAGGACCCCGTAATGAAAAA.

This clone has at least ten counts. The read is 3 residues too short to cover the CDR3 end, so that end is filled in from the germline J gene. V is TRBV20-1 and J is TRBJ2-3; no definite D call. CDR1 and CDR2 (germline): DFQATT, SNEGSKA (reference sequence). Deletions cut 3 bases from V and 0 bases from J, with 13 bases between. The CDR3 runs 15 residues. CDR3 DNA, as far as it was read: TGCAGTGCTAGGGGCGCGAAATCTAGCACAGATACG. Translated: CSARGAKSSTDT. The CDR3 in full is CSARGAKSSTDTQYF.

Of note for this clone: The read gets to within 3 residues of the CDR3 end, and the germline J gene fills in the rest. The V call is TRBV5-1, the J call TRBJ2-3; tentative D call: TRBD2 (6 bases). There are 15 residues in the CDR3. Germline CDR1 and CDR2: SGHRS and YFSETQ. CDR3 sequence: CASSSRLDRLETQYF. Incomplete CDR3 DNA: TGCGCCAGCAGCTCGAGACTAGATAGATTGGAGACG.

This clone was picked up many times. The sequenced part of the CDR3 DNA is TGTGCCAGCAGCTTAGGCCAGAGCACTGAA. This gives the protein CASSLGQSTE. The complete CDR3 sequence is CASSLGQSTEAFF. The chain is built from TRBV7-3 and TRBJ1-1; the D is unclear. The read terminates 3 residues before the CDR3 end, so the remaining end is supplied by the germline J gene. V dropped 2 bases and J dropped 4 bases, with 8 bases sitting between them. Looked up from germline, CDR1 is SGHTA and CDR2 is FQGTGA. The CDR3 extends over 13 amino acids.

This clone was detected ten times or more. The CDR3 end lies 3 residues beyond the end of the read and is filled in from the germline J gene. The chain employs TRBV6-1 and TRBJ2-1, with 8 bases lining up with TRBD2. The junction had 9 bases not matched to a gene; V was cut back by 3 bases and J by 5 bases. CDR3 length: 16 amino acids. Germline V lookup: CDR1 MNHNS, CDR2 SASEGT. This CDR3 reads CASSEGLAGFNNEQFF. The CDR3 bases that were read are TGTGCCAGCAGTGAGGGCTTAGCGGGATTCAACAATGAG.

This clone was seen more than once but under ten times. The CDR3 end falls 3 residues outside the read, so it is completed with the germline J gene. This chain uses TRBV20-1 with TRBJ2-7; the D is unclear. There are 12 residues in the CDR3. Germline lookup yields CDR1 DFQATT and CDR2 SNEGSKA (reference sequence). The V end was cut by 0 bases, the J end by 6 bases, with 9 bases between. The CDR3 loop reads CSARDGPPEQYF. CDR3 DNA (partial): TGCAGTGCTAGAGATGGCCCCCCCGAG.

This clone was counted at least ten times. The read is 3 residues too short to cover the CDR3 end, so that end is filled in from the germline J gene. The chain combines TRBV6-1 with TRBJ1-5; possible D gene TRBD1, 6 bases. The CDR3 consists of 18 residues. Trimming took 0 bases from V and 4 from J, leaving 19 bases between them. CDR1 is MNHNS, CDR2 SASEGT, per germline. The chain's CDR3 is CASSEASGERSPNQPQHF. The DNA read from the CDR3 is TGTGCCAGCAGTGAAGCTTCAGGGGAAAGGAGTCCTAATCAGCCC.

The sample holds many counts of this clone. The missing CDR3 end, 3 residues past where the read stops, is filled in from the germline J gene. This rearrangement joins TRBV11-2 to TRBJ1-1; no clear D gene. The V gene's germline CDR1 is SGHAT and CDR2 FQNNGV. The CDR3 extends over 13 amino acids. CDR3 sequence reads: CASSLEIRTSAFF. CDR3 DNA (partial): TGTGCCAGCAGCTTAGAGATCCGGACTAGC.

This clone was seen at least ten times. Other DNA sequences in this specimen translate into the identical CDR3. The sequenced CDR3 bases are TGCGCCAGCAGCTTGGAAGGCTCTGGAAACACC. Its protein product is CASSLEGSGNT. The entire CDR3 protein is CASSLEGSGNTIYF. The chain is built from TRBV5-1 and TRBJ1-3; D is ambiguous. The read terminates 3 residues ahead of where the CDR3 ends, so the germline J gene completes it. The V end was cut by 0 bases, the J end by 0 bases, with 4 bases between. The CDR3 is 14 amino acids. From germline, CDR1 is SGHRS and CDR2 YFSETQ.

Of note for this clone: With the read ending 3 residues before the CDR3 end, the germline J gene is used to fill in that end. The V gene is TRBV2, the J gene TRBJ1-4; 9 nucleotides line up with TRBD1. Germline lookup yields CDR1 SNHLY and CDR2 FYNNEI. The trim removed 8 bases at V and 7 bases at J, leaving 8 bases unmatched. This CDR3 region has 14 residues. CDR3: CASRLGTGSEKLFF. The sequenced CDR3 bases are TGTGCCAGCCGCCTCGGGACAGGGTCTGAAAAA.

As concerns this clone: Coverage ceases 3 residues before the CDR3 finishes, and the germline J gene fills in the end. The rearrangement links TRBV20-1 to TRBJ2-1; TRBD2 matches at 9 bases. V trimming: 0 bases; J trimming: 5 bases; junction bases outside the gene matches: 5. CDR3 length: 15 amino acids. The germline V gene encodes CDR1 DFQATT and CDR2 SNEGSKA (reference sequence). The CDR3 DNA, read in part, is TGCAGTGCTAGAGAACTAGCGGGCCTAAACAATGAG. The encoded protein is CSARELAGLNNE. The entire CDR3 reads CSARELAGLNNEQFF.

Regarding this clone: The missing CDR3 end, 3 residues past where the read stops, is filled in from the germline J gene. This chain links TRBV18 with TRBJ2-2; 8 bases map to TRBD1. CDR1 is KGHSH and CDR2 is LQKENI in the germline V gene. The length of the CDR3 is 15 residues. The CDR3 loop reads CASSPRQGRDEKLFF. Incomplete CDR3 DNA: TGTGCCAGCTCACCACGACAGGGGCGGGATGAAAAG.

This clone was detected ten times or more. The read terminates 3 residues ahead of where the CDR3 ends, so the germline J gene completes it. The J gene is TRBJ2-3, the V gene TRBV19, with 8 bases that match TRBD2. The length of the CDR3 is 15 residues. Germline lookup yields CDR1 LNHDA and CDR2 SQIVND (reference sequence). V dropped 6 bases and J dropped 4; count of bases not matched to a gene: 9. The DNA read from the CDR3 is TGTGCCAGTAGCCTGTTGGGTAGCGGGGCAGATACG. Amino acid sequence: CASSLLGSGADT. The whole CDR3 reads CASSLLGSGADTQYF.

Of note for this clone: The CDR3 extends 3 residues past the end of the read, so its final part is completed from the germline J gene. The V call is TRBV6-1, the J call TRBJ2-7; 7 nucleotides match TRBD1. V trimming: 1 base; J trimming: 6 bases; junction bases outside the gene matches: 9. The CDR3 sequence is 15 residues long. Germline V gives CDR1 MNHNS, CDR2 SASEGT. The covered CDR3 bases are TGTGCCAGCAGTGAAGGGGGGACAGTTGGGGCCGAG. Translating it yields CASSEGGTVGAE. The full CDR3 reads CASSEGGTVGAEQYF.

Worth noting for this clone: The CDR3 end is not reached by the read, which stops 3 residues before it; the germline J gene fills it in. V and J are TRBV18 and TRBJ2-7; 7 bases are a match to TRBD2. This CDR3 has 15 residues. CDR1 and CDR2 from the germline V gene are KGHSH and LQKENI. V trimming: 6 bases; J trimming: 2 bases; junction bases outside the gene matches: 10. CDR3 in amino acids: CASSPAASGTYEQYF. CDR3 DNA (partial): TGTGCCAGCTCGCCGGCGGCTAGCGGTACCTACGAG.

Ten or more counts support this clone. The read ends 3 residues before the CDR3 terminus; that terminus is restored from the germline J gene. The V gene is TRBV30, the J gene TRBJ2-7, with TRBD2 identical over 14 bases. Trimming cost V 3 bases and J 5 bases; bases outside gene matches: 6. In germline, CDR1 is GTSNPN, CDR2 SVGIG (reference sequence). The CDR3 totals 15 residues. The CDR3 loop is CAWSAGLAGDNEQYF. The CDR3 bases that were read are TGTGCCTGGAGCGCGGGACTAGCGGGAGATAACGAG.

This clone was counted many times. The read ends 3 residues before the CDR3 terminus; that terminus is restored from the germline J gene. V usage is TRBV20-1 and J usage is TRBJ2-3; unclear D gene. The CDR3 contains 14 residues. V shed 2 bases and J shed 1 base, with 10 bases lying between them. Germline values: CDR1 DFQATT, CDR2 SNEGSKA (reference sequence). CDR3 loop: CSARKPSGTDTQYF. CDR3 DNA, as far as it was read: TGCAGTGCTAGAAAGCCTAGTGGCACAGATACG.

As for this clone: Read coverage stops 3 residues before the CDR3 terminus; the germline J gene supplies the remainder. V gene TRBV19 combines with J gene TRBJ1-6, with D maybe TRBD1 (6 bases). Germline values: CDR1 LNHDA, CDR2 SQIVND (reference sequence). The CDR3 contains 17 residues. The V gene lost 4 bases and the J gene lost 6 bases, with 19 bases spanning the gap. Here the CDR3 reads CASSSRGRGSRNSPLHF. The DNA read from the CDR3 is TGTGCCAGTAGTAGCAGGGGCCGCGGGTCCCGTAATTCACCC. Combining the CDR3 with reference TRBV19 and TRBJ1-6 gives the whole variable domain DGGITQSPKYLFRKEGQNVTLSCEQNLNHDAMYWYRQDPGQGLRLIYYSQIVNDFQKGDIAEGYSVSREKKESFPLTVTSAQKNPTAFYLCASSSRGRGSRNSPLHFGNGTRLTVT.

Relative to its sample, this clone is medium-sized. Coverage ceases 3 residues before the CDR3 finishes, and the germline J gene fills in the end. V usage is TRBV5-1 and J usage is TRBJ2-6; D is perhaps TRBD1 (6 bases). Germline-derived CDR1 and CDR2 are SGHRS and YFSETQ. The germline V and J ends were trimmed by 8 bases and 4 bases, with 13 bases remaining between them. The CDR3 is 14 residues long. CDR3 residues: CASSGQSGANVLTF. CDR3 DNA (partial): TGCGCCAGTTCCGGACAGTCGGGGGCCAACGTC.

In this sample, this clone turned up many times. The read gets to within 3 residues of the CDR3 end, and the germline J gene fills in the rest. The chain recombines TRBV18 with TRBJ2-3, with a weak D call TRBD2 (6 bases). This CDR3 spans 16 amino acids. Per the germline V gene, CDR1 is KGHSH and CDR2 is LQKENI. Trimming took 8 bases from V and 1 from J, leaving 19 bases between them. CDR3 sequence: CASPWRWGGGTDTQYF. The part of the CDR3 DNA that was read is TGTGCCAGCCCCTGGCGATGGGGCGGGGGCACAGATACG.

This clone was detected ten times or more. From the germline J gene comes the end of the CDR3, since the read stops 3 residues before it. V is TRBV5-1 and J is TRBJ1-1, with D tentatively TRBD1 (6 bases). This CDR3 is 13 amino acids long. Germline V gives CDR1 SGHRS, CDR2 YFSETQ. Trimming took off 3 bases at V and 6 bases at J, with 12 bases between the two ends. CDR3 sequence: CASSSPGTSEAFF. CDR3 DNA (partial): TGCGCCAGCAGCTCTCCCGGGACATCTGAA.